The next 12 T cell receptor beta chains were all read from a single sample in a study of vaccination effects on CD4 cells after COVID-19. Peptide-pool stimulation followed by sequencing identified expanded antigen-specific CD4+ clonotypes in the ViraFEST assay. Cells that had been cultured for 10 days were the source of isolated CD4+ T cells. SARS-CoV-2 infected the person between March and December 2020, as confirmed by PCR. All study participants received two doses of BNT162b2 or mRNA-1273 vaccine. These receptors' antigens are unknown. TCRdb's copy holds only in-frame clones and misses some; the assay was immunoSEQ multiplex PCR. The data show 13,000 to 15,000 clones, over 70% seen once. The source material was CD4+ T cells from PBMCs cultured with HCoV-NL63 spike peptides, sampled after COVID-19 vaccination. These receptors all stem from a human donor who had a prior SARS-CoV-2 infection.

Comment on this clone: A single base separates this from a much larger clone, so it may be a read error. The V and J genes are TRBV2 and TRBJ2-7, with D perhaps matching TRBD2 (5 bases). The CDR3 runs 11 residues. V was pared by 5 bases and J by 7 bases, with 9 bases between. Per germline, CDR1 SNHLY and CDR2 FYNNEI. The CDR3 loop is CASSRTGEQYF. The CDR3 DNA follows: TGTGCCAGCAGTCGGACGGGGGAGCAGTACTTC.

The chain links TRBV15 to TRBJ2-7; perhaps TRBD2 as D (5 bases). CDR1 is LNHNV and CDR2 is YYDKDF in the germline V gene (reference sequence). The CDR3 runs to 15 residues. V lost 0 bases, J lost 3 bases, and 12 bases lay in between. The CDR3 sequence: CATSRDLGVGYEQYF. The DNA of the CDR3 is TGTGCCACCAGCAGAGATCTCGGGGTTGGCTACGAGCAGTACTTC. Drawing the rest from reference TRBV15 and TRBJ2-7, the complete variable domain is DAMVIQNPRYQVTQFGKPVTLSCSQTLNHNVMYWYQQKSSQAPKLLFHYYDKDFNNEADTPDNFQSRRPNTSFCFLDIRSPGLGDTAMYLCATSRDLGVGYEQYFGPGTRLTVT.

This clone appeared once. This rearrangement joins TRBV5-1 to TRBJ1-1; 7 bases agree with TRBD1. The CDR3 length is 16 residues. Germline V gene sequence: CDR1 SGHRS, CDR2 YFSETQ. V shed 4 bases and J 5 bases; nucleotides not matched to a gene: 14. The CDR3 is CASSLRQGYAGTEAFF. CDR3 in DNA: TGCGCCAGCAGCCTAAGACAGGGCTACGCGGGAACTGAAGCTTTCTTT.

The gene calls are TRBV5-1 and TRBJ1-3, with 7 bases identical to TRBD1. The germline CDR1 and CDR2 sequences are SGHRS and YFSETQ. The CDR3 totals 14 residues. The V gene end was trimmed by 4 bases and the J gene end by 2 bases; junction bases not matched to a gene: 3. The CDR3 protein is CASSSQGAGNTIYF. The CDR3 DNA reads as TGCGCCAGCAGCAGTCAGGGGGCTGGAAACACCATATATTTT.

The chain couples TRBV30 to TRBJ2-7, with 7 bases matching TRBD1. Germline CDR1 is GTSNPN and CDR2 is SVGIG (reference sequence). The length of the CDR3 is 17 residues. V gave up 1 base and J gave up 4 bases; unmatched junction bases: 16. The CDR3 DNA reads as TGTGCCTGGAGTGCAACCCGACTTACAGGGGTGTCTTACGAGCAGTACTTC. Protein: CAWSATRLTGVSYEQYF.

This clone occurred a few times. The chain combines TRBV30 with TRBJ1-2; tentatively, D is TRBD1 (5 bases). The germline V gene has CDR1 GTSNPN and CDR2 SVGIG (reference sequence). V lost 5 bases and J lost 4, with 11 bases in between. The CDR3 has 12 residues. In DNA form, the CDR3 reads TGTGCCTGGGGCAGGGTTCTCTATGGCTACACCTTC. As protein: CAWGRVLYGYTF.

The chain couples TRBV27 to TRBJ2-3, with 13 nucleotides matching TRBD2. The CDR3 sequence is 22 residues long. The trim removed 4 bases at V and 2 bases at J, leaving 21 bases unmatched. Germline loops: CDR1 MNHEY, CDR2 SMNVEV (reference sequence). The DNA for the CDR3 is TGTGCCAGCAGTTGGGGGCCCCGACTAGCGGGGGGATGGAGTAGGTTCACAGATACGCAGTATTTT. Translation: CASSWGPRLAGGWSRFTDTQYF.

The chain joins TRBV18 to TRBJ2-1, with 11 positions matching TRBD2. The CDR3 spans 17 residues. Germline-derived CDR1 and CDR2 are KGHSH and LQKENI. V gave up 0 bases and J gave up 9 bases; unmatched junction bases: 10. The CDR3: CASSPPGTSGRSGEQFF. CDR3 nucleotides: TGTGCCAGCTCACCACCCGGGACTAGCGGCCGCAGCGGTGAGCAGTTCTTC.

The J gene is TRBJ2-1, the V gene TRBV11-2; D possibly corresponds to TRBD2 (6 bases). The V gene lost 1 base and the J gene lost 1 base, with 8 bases spanning the gap. Germline CDR1 SGHAT, CDR2 FQNNGV. The CDR3 contains 15 residues. Here the CDR3 DNA reads TGTGCCAGCAGCTTAGCAGGGAGGTCCTACAATGAGCAGTTCTTC. Its protein is CASSLAGRSYNEQFF.

V and J are TRBV5-5 and TRBJ1-4; D is uncertain. Per the germline V gene, CDR1 is SGHKS and CDR2 is YYEKEE (reference sequence). The CDR3 runs 13 residues. The V end lost 6 bases, the J end lost 4 bases, and 10 bases lay between the germline ends. This CDR3 reads CASTGDSNEKLFF. The CDR3 DNA reads as TGTGCCAGCACCGGGGATAGTAATGAAAAACTGTTTTTT.

This clone occurred once. The rearrangement links TRBV7-2 to TRBJ2-7; tentatively, D is TRBD1 (6 bases). Germline V gives CDR1 SGHTA, CDR2 FQGNSA. Trimming cost V 2 bases and J 2 bases, with 13 bases left between them. CDR3 length: 15 residues. The CDR3 sequence is CASSLNRDKPYEQYF. In DNA, the CDR3 is TGTGCCAGCAGCTTAAATCGGGACAAGCCCTACGAGCAGTACTTC. Complete variable domain (other parts from reference TRBV7-2 and TRBJ2-7): GAGVSQSPSNKVTEKGKDVELRCDPISGHTALYWYRQSLGQGLEFLIYFQGNSAPDKSGLPSDRFSAERTGGSVSTLTIQRTQQEDSAVYLCASSLNRDKPYEQYFGPGTRLTVT.

The chain carries TRBV11-2 and TRBJ2-7; weak D call: TRBD1 (5 bases). V was shortened by 4 bases and J by 3 bases, with 7 bases between the two germline ends. Germline V gene lookup returns CDR1 SGHAT and CDR2 FQNNGV. The CDR3 totals 12 residues. CDR3 nucleotides: TGTGCCAGCAGCTCCCAGGGCTACGAGCAGTACTTC. Translated, it gives CASSSQGYEQYF.